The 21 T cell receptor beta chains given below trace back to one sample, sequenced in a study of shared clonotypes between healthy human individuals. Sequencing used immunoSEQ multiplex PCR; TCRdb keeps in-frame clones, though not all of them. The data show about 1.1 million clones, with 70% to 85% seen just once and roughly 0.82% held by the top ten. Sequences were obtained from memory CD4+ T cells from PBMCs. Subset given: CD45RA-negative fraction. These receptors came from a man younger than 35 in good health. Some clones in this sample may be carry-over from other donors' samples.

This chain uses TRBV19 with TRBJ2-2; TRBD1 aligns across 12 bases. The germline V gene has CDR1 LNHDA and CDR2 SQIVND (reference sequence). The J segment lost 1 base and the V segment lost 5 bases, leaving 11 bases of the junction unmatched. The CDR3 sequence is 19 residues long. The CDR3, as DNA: TGTGCCAGTAGTCCCGGGACAGGGGGCATACTTGTGAACACCGGGGAGCTGTTTTTT. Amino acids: CASSPGTGGILVNTGELFF.

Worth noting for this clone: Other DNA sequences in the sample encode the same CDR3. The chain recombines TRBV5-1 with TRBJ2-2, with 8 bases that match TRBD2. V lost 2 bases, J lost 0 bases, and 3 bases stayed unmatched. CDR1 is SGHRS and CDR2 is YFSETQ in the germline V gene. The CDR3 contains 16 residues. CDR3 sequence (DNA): TGCGCCAGCAGCTTTTTAGCGGGGACGAACACCGGGGAGCTGTTTTTT. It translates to CASSFLAGTNTGELFF.

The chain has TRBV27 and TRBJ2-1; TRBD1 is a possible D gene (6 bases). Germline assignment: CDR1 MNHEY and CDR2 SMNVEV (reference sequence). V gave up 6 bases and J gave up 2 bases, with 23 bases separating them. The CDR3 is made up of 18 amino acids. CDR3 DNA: TGTGCCAGCAGAAAACTACAGGGCCGGGACGGAGCCTACAATGAGCAGTTCTTC. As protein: CASRKLQGRDGAYNEQFF.

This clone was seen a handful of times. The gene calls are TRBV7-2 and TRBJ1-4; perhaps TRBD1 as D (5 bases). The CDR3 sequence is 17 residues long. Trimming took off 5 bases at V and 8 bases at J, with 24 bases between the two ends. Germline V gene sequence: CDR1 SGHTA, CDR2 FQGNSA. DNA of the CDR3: TGTGCCAGCAGCCCTAGAGGGGTCGTGTTACCCGACGAAAAACTGTTTTTT. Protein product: CASSPRGVVLPDEKLFF.

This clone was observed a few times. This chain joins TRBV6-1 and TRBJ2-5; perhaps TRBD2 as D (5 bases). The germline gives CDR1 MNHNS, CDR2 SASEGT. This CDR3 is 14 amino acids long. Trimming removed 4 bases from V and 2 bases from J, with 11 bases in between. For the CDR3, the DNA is TGTGCCAGCAGTGTAGGCAGACTACAAGAGACCCAGTACTTC. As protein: CASSVGRLQETQYF.

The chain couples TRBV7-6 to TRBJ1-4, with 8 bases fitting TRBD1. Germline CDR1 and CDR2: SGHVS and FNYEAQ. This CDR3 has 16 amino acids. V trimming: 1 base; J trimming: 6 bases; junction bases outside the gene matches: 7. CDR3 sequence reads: CASSLEGEQGDEKLFF. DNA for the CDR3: TGTGCCAGCAGCTTAGAGGGGGAACAGGGGGATGAAAAACTGTTTTTT.

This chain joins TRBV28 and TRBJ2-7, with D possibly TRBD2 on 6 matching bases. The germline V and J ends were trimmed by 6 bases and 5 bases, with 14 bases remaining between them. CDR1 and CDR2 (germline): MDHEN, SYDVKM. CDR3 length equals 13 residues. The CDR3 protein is CASRSGDLNEQYF. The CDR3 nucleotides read TGTGCCAGCAGGTCGGGGGATTTGAACGAGCAGTACTTC.

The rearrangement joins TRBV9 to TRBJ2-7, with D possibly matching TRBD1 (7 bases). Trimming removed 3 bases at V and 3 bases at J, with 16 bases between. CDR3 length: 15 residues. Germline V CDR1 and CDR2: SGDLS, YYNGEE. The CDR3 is CASSAGDRDSYEQYF. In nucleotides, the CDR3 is TGTGCCAGCAGCGCGGGAGACCGGGACAGCTACGAGCAGTACTTC.

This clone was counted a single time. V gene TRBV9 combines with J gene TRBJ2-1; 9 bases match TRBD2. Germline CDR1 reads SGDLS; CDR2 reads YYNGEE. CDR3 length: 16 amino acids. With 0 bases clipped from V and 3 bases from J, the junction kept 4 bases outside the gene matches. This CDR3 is CASSVEGGRVYNEQFF. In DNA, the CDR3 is TGTGCCAGCAGCGTAGAAGGCGGGAGGGTCTACAATGAGCAGTTCTTC.

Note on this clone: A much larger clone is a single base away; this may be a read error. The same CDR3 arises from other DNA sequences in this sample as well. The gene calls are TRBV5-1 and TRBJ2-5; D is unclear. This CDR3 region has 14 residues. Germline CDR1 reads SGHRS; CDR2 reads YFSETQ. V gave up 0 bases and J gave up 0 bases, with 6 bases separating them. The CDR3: CASSLGQHQETQYF. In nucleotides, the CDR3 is TGCGCCAGCAGCTTGGGCCAGCACCAAGAGACCCAGTACTTC. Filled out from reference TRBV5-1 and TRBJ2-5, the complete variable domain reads KAGVTQTPRYLIKTRGQQVTLSCSPISGHRSVSWYQQTPGQGLQFLFEYFSETQRNKGNFPGRFSGRQFSNSRSEMNVSTLELGDSALYLCASSLGQHQETQYFGPGTRLLVL.

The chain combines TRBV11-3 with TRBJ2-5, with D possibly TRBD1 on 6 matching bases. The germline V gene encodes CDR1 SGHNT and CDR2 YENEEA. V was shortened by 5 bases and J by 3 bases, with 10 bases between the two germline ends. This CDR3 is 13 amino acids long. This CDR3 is CASSPHREETQYF. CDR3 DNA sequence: TGTGCCAGCAGCCCTCACAGGGAAGAGACCCAGTACTTC.

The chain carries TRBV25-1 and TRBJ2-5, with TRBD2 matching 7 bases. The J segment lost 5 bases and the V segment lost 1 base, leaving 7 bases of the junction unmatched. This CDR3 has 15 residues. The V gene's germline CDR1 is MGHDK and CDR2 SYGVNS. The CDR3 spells CASSESGGRGETQYF. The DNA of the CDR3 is TGTGCCAGCAGTGAATCCGGCGGGAGAGGTGAGACCCAGTACTTC. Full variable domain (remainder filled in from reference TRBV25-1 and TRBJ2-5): EADIYQTPRYLVIGTGKKITLECSQTMGHDKMYWYQQDPGMELHLIHYSYGVNSTEKGDLSSESTVSRIRTEHFPLTLESARPSHTSQYLCASSESGGRGETQYFGPGTRLLVL.

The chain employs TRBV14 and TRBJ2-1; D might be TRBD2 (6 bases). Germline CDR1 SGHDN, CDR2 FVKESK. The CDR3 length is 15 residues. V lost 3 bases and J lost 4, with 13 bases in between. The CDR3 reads CASSHWRGPYNEQFF. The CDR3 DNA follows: TGTGCCAGCAGCCATTGGAGGGGACCTTACAATGAGCAGTTCTTC.

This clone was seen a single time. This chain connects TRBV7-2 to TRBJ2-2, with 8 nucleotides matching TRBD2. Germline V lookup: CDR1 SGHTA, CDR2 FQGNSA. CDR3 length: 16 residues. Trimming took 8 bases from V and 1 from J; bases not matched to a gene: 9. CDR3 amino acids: CASPRRLALNTGELFF. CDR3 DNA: TGTGCCAGCCCGCGAAGACTAGCGCTGAACACCGGGGAGCTGTTTTTT.

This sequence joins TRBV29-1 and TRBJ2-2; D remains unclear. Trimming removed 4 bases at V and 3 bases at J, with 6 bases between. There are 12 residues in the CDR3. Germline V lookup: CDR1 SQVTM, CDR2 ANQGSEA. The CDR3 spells CSVARYTGELFF. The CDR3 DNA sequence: TGCAGCGTTGCCAGGTACACCGGGGAGCTGTTTTTT.

CDR3 bases: TGTGCCAGCAGTGCCACAGGGGCAACTAATGAAAAACTGTTTTTT. Amino acid sequence: CASSATGATNEKLFF. The V call is TRBV28, the J call TRBJ1-4; 7 nucleotides line up with TRBD1. The germline gives CDR1 MDHEN, CDR2 SYDVKM. The CDR3 is 15 residues long. V trimming: 5 bases; J trimming: 0 bases; junction bases outside the gene matches: 3. Full variable domain (missing parts from reference TRBV28 and TRBJ1-4): DVKVTQSSRYLVKRTGEKVFLECVQDMDHENMFWYRQDPGLGLRLIYFSYDVKMKEKGDIPEGYSVSREKKERFSLILESASTNQTSMYLCASSATGATNEKLFFGSGTQLSVL.

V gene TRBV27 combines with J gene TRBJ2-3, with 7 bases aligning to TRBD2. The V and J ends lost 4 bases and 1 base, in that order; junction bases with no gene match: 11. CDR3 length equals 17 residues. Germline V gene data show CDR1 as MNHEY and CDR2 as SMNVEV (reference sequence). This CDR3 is CASSSANSGRGTDTQYF. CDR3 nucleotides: TGTGCCAGCAGTTCGGCCAATAGCGGGCGGGGCACAGATACGCAGTATTTT.

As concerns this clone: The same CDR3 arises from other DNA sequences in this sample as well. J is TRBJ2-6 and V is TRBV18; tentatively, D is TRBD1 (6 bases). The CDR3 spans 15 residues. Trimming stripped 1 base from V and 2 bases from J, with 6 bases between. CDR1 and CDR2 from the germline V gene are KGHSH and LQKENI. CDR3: CASSPQGAGANVLTF. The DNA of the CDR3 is TGTGCCAGCTCACCACAGGGGGCTGGGGCCAACGTCCTGACTTTC.

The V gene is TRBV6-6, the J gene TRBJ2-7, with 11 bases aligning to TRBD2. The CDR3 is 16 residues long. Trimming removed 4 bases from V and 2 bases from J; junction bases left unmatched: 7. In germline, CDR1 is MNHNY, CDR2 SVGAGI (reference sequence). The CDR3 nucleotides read TGTGCCAGCAGTTCCCCGACTAGCGGGACAACCTACGAGCAGTACTTC. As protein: CASSSPTSGTTYEQYF.

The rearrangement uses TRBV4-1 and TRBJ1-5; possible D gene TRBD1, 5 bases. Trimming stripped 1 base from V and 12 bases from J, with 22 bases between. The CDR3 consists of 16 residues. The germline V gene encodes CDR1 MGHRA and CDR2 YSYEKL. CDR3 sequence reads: CASSQVWGLSDSHQHF. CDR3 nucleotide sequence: TGCGCCAGCAGCCAAGTATGGGGCCTCAGTGACAGCCACCAGCATTTT.

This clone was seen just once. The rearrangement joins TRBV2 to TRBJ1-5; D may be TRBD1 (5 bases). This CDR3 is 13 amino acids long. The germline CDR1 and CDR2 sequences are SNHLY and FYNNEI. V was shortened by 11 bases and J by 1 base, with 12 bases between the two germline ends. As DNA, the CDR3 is TGTGCCGGACGCCGGGACAGCAATCAGCCCCAGCATTTT. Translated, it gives CAGRRDSNQPQHF.